This T cell receptor (beta chain) was profiled in a study of T cells in narcolepsy. CDR3 size: 11 residues. V was clipped by 3 bases and J by 13 bases, with 12 bases between them. Germline assignment: CDR1 SGDLS and CDR2 YYNGEE. Regarding this clone: Its cognate antigen is unknown.

Assay: immunoSEQ multiplex PCR; the TCRdb copy retains only in-frame clones and omits some. The sample has 15,000 to 20,000 clones; 55% to 75% are singletons. General observations from the study: Autoreactive HCRT-specific and TRIB2-specific clonotypes were marked in same-patient CSF-versus-blood CD4+ comparisons.

Sequenced material: CD45RA- memory CD8+ T cells from PBMCs. This chain connects TRBV9 to TRBJ2-3; D remains ambiguous. This clonotype was obtained from a human donor with narcolepsy. This CDR3 is CASSANLRKYF. The CDR3 coding sequence is TGTGCCAGCAGCGCGAACCTGAGGAAGTATTTT.